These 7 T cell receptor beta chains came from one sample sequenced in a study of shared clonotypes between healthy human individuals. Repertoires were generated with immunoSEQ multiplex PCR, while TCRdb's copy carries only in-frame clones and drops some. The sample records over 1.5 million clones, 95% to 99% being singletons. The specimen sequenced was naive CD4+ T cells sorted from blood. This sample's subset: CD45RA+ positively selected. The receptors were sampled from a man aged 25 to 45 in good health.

The CDR3 DNA reads TGTGCCAGCAGTGAAATGGTGGCCGGGAGGCCCCAGCATTTT. It encodes CASSEMVAGRPQHF. J is TRBJ1-5 and V is TRBV25-1; no definite D call. Between the trimmed V and J ends, which lost 2 bases and 9 bases, there was a span of 14 bases. Germline loops: CDR1 MGHDK, CDR2 SYGVNS. The CDR3 is 14 amino acids.

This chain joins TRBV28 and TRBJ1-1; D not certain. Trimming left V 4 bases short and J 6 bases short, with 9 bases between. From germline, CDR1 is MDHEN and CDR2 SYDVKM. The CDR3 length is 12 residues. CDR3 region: CASSSGSPEAFF. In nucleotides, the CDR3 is TGTGCCAGCAGTTCGGGGTCCCCTGAAGCTTTCTTT.

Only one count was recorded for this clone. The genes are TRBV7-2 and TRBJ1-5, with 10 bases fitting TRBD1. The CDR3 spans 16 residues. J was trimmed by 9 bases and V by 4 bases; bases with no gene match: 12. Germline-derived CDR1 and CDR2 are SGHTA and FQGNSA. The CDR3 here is CASSSRPGQGGLPQHF. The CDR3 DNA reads TGTGCCAGCAGCTCCCGCCCCGGACAGGGGGGGTTGCCCCAGCATTTT.

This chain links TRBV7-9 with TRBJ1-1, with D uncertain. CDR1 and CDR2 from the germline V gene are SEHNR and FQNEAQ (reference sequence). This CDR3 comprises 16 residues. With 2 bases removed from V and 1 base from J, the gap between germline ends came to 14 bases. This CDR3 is CASSLFITRRNTEAFF. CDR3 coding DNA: TGTGCCAGCAGCTTATTCATAACAAGGCGGAACACTGAAGCTTTCTTT.

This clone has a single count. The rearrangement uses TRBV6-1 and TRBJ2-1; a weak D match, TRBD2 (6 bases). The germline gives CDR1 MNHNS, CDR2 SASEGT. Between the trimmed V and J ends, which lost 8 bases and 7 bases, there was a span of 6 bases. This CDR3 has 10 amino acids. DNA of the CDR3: TGTGCCAGCGGGAGGAATGAGCAGTTCTTC. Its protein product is CASGRNEQFF.

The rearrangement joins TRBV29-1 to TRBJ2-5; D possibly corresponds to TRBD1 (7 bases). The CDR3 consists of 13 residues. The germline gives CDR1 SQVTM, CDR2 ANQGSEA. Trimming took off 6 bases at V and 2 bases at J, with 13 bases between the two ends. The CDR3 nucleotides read TGCAGCGTACGCAGGGGGGCGCAAGAGACCCAGTACTTC. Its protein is CSVRRGAQETQYF.

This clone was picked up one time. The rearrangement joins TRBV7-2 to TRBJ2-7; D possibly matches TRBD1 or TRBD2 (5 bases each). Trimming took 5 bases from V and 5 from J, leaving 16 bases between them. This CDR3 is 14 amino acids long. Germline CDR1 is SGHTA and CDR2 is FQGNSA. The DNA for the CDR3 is TGTGCCAGCAGCCCAACGACAGTGGGGGACGAGCAGTACTTC. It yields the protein CASSPTTVGDEQYF.